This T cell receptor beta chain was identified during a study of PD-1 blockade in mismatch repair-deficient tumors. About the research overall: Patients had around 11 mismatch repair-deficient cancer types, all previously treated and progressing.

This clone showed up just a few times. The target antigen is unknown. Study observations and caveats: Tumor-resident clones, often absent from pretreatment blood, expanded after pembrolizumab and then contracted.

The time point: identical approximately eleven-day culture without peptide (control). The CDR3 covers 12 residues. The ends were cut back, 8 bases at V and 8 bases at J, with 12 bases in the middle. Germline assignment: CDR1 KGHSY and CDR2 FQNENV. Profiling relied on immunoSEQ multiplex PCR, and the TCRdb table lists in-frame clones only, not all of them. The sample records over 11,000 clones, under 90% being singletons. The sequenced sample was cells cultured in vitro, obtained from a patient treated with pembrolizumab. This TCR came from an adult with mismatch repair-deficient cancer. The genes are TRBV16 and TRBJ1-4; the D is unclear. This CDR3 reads CASSSPGEKLFF. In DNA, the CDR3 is TGTGCCAGCTCCTCCCCCGGGGAAAAACTGTTTTTT.